Shown below are 18 T cell receptor beta chains from a single sample sequenced in a study of spatial heterogeneity in lung cancer (dated 2019 in TCRdb). The method behind the library was 5' RACE. Sequencing relied on a NextSeq 500. TCRdb trimmed the raw reads at Q25, called clones with MiXCR and kept productive beta chains. CDR3 protein duplicates are merged, each entry listing the most common genes and DNA. The sample contains about 90,000 distinct CDR3 sequences, around 10% of them found a single time. The ten biggest clones cover 6.9% of the sample. According to the study, the label for this sample's time point signals: sample taken at primary tumor resection. TCR sequencing used whole RNA extracted from tumor and nontumor lung tissue, or from cryopreserved PBMC samples, without cell sorting. Source: PBMCs, taken at surgery. These receptors came from a male donor with early-stage non-small cell lung cancer.

The chain uses TRBV7-8 and TRBJ2-7, with 7 bases fitting TRBD1. This CDR3 has 16 amino acids. Germline loops: CDR1 SGHVS, CDR2 FQNEAQ. The J segment lost 3 bases and the V segment lost 0 bases, leaving 8 bases of the junction unmatched. CDR3 in DNA: TGTGCCAGCAGCTTAGCAGCCCAGGACAGGTACTACGAGCAGTACTTC. Translation gives CASSLAAQDRYYEQYF.

This clonotype turned up a few times. The chain is built from TRBV30 and TRBJ2-1; TRBD1 is a possible D gene (5 bases). CDR3 length equals 15 residues. Germline CDR1 GTSNPN, CDR2 SVGIG (reference sequence). V lost 2 bases to trimming and J lost 4 bases, with 15 bases between them. For the CDR3, the DNA is TGTGCCTGGAGTCGTACGACAGAAAGTTACAATGAGCAGTTCTTC. As protein: CAWSRTTESYNEQFF.

The table lists this clonotype with a few counts. This chain links TRBV6-6 with TRBJ1-1; D is undetermined. The germline gives CDR1 MNHNY, CDR2 SVGAGI (reference sequence). The ends were cut back, 6 bases at V and 1 base at J, with 9 bases in the middle. The CDR3 consists of 13 residues. The CDR3 DNA reads TGTGCCAGCAGCCCCCGTGGGAACACTGAAGCTTTCTTT. Protein product: CASSPRGNTEAFF.

This clonotype was found a few times. The chain joins TRBV7-2 to TRBJ2-3, with D perhaps matching TRBD1 (5 bases). Trimming pared 5 bases from V and 4 bases from J, leaving 13 bases between. CDR3 length: 14 amino acids. Germline assignment: CDR1 SGHTA and CDR2 FQGNSA. CDR3 amino acids: CASSPRQSADTQYF. The CDR3 bases are TGTGCCAGCAGCCCAAGACAGTCCGCAGATACGCAGTATTTT.

The V gene is TRBV7-9, the J gene TRBJ2-2, with no clear D. The germline gives CDR1 SEHNR, CDR2 FQNEAQ (reference sequence). The CDR3 runs 13 residues. Trimming cost V 2 bases and J 4 bases, with 5 bases left between them. CDR3 nucleotides: TGTGCCAGCAGCTTATACGCCACCGGGGAGCTGTTTTTT. Amino acids: CASSLYATGELFF.

The chain recombines TRBV5-1 with TRBJ2-1; 12 nucleotides line up with TRBD2. Germline loops: CDR1 SGHRS, CDR2 YFSETQ. The trim removed 3 bases at V and 4 bases at J, leaving 5 bases unmatched. The CDR3 has 16 amino acids. The chain's CDR3 is CASSSRTSGTYNEQFF. In nucleotides, the CDR3 is TGCGCCAGCAGCTCGAGGACTAGCGGGACTTACAATGAGCAGTTCTTC.

This clonotype was counted many times. The J gene is TRBJ2-3, the V gene TRBV7-8; the match to TRBD2 covers 7 bases. CDR3 length: 17 amino acids. CDR1 is SGHVS and CDR2 is FQNEAQ in the germline V gene. V lost 5 bases and J lost 2; bases outside the gene matches: 13. Here the CDR3 reads CASSPSSGPRVTDTQYF. The DNA for the CDR3 is TGTGCCAGCAGCCCAAGTAGCGGGCCGCGAGTCACAGATACGCAGTATTTT.

This chain connects TRBV10-1 to TRBJ1-1; unclear D gene. The V gene lost 3 bases and the J gene lost 6 bases, with 14 bases spanning the gap. The CDR3 extends over 14 amino acids. The germline V gene has CDR1 WNHNN and CDR2 SYGVQD (reference sequence). Here the CDR3 reads CASSEGISGAEAFF. For the CDR3, the DNA is TGCGCCAGCAGTGAAGGGATTTCGGGTGCTGAAGCTTTCTTT.

The gene calls are TRBV5-1 and TRBJ2-7; 10 nucleotides match TRBD2. J was trimmed by 6 bases and V by 2 bases; bases with no gene match: 11. Germline V gene sequence: CDR1 SGHRS, CDR2 YFSETQ. The CDR3 has 16 amino acids. CDR3 region: CASSFSWTSGTCEQYF. In DNA form, the CDR3 reads TGCGCCAGCAGCTTTTCCTGGACTAGCGGTACCTGCGAGCAGTACTTC.

This clonotype was seen more than once but under ten times. The rearrangement links TRBV28 to TRBJ2-7; D not resolved. The V end lost 6 bases, the J end lost 6 bases, and 12 bases lay between the germline ends. The germline V gene encodes CDR1 MDHEN and CDR2 SYDVKM. CDR3 length equals 12 residues. CDR3 bases: TGTGCCAGCAGGCCTGGATTCTCCGAGCAGTACTTC. The encoded protein is CASRPGFSEQYF.

This clonotype showed up just a few times. V is TRBV29-1 and J is TRBJ2-7; D possibly uses TRBD1 or TRBD2 (5 bases each). This CDR3 has 12 amino acids. Germline lookup yields CDR1 SQVTM and CDR2 ANQGSEA. V was pared by 6 bases and J by 1 base, with 10 bases between. CDR3 nucleotides: TGCAGCGTCCAGGGCGGGTCCTACGAGCAGTACTTC. This gives the protein CSVQGGSYEQYF.

This clonotype was picked up a small number of times. This chain links TRBV14 with TRBJ2-7; 9 bases are a match to TRBD2. The V gene's germline CDR1 is SGHDN and CDR2 FVKESK. The V gene end was trimmed by 0 bases and the J gene end by 0 bases; junction bases not matched to a gene: 3. The CDR3 loop spans 16 amino acids. DNA of the CDR3: TGTGCCAGCAGCCAAGAAGGTAGCGGGAGCTCCTACGAGCAGTACTTC. Protein product: CASSQEGSGSSYEQYF.

This clonotype has a handful of counts. V usage is TRBV29-1 and J usage is TRBJ2-7; maybe TRBD1 (5 bases). V was pared by 4 bases and J by 4 bases, with 11 bases between. CDR3 length equals 12 residues. Germline lookup yields CDR1 SQVTM and CDR2 ANQGSEA. Here the CDR3 reads CSVVGVGYEQYF. The CDR3 DNA reads as TGCAGCGTTGTAGGGGTGGGGTACGAGCAGTACTTC.

This clonotype is medium-sized within its sample. The chain couples TRBV28 to TRBJ2-7; 7 bases map to TRBD1. J gave up 0 bases and V 5 bases, and 10 bases lay outside the gene matches. Germline V CDR1 and CDR2: MDHEN, SYDVKM. The CDR3 runs to 16 residues. The CDR3 DNA reads as TGTGCCAGCAGTCCCTACGGGACAGCCCCCTCCTACGAGCAGTACTTC. Protein sequence: CASSPYGTAPSYEQYF.

This clonotype came up many times. The V gene is TRBV5-5, the J gene TRBJ1-6; D not certain. This CDR3 has 16 residues. Germline values: CDR1 SGHKS, CDR2 YYEKEE (reference sequence). Trimming pared 4 bases from V and 3 bases from J, leaving 14 bases between. The CDR3 sequence: CASSHTAKDYNSPLHF. The DNA for the CDR3 is TGTGCCAGCAGCCACACGGCCAAAGACTATAATTCACCCCTCCACTTT.

The rearrangement joins TRBV7-9 to TRBJ1-1, with a tentative D call TRBD1 (5 bases). The V gene's germline CDR1 is SEHNR and CDR2 FQNEAQ (reference sequence). V was shortened by 5 bases and J by 5 bases, with 15 bases between the two germline ends. The CDR3 contains 14 residues. CDR3 sequence reads: CASSLGHSSTEAFF. DNA for the CDR3: TGTGCCAGCAGCCTCGGACATTCTAGTACTGAAGCTTTCTTT.

This clonotype was observed a handful of times. CDR3 sequence reads: CASSQVQAGTENSPLHF. CDR3 DNA sequence: TGTGCCAGCAGCCAAGTTCAGGCCGGGACGGAAAATTCACCCCTCCACTTT. The chain has TRBV4-2 and TRBJ1-6, with a tentative D call TRBD1 (5 bases). The CDR3 contains 17 residues. V was cut by 1 base and J by 7 bases, with 17 bases left in between. Germline-derived CDR1 and CDR2 are LGHNA and YNFKEQ.

In this sample, this clonotype turned up a few times. This likely comes from a read error, as the CDR3 has no conserved phenylalanine or tryptophan at its end. The DNA is left out, because the CDR3 cannot be placed on it with certainty; the CDR3 is given as TCRdb lists it. This chain uses TRBV28 with TRBJ2-3; the D call TRBD2 from the table was never checked on the DNA. Including both end residues, the CDR3 is 13 amino acids long. From germline, CDR1 is MDHEN and CDR2 SYDVKM. The CDR3 is CASSFSEGGTRRI.